This TCR beta chain was obtained from a study of cytomegalovirus exposure and HLA in healthy donors. Study results and caveats: Later genetic work tied a missense DCLRE1C variant to beta-chain V and J trimming. The study found most TCR sequences rare, yet found some public TCRs in many donors.

Germline CDR1 LNHDA, CDR2 SQIVND (reference sequence). The CDR3 spans 18 residues. V lost 5 bases and J 2 bases, leaving 25 bases between the germline ends. In the PCR, 60 Vbeta and 13 Jbeta primers were used. Only in-frame clones appear in the TCRdb table, and some are missing; sequencing was by immunoSEQ multiplex PCR. Of about 190,000 clones listed, around nine tenths are singletons. With regard to this clone: What it binds is not known.

The sequenced material came from PBMCs. The TCR originated in a woman aged 18-35 years in good health and CMV-seronegative. The rearrangement links TRBV19 to TRBJ2-7; a possible D gene is TRBD2 (6 bases). CDR3 region: CASSFGGLGPSRTYEQYF. In DNA form, the CDR3 reads TGTGCCAGTAGTTTCGGGGGACTGGGACCTTCCCGTACCTACGAGCAGTACTTC.